This T cell receptor (beta chain) was found in a study of shared clonotypes between healthy human individuals. The method was immunoSEQ multiplex PCR; TCRdb's version includes in-frame clones alone and lacks a portion of them. The table has 520,000 or so clones, about four fifths seen once. Sequencing was done on a sample of PBMCs. The receptor was isolated from a woman aged 40 to 50 in good health. Some clones in this sample may be carry-over from other donors' samples.

CDR3 in amino acids: CAWALKQGAGHEQFF. CDR3 nucleotide sequence: TGTGCCTGGGCCCTGAAACAGGGGGCAGGCCATGAGCAGTTCTTC. The chain couples TRBV30 to TRBJ2-1; 9 nucleotides match TRBD1. The junction had 13 bases not matched to a gene; V was cut back by 5 bases and J by 8 bases. The V gene's germline CDR1 is GTSNPN and CDR2 SVGIG (reference sequence). The CDR3 loop spans 15 amino acids. Full variable domain (remainder filled in from reference TRBV30 and TRBJ2-1): SQTIHQWPATLVQPVGSPLSLECTVEGTSNPNLYWYRQAAGRGLQLLFYSVGIGQISSEVPQNLSASRPQDRQFILSSKKLLLSDSGFYLCAWALKQGAGHEQFFGPGTRLTVL.